The T cell receptor (beta chain) under discussion was sequenced for a study of T cell repertoires in cytomegalovirus infection. This clonotype was picked up many times. Germline lookup yields CDR1 MNHNY and CDR2 SVGAGI (reference sequence). Trimming cost V 0 bases and J 3 bases; bases outside gene matches: 8. The CDR3 length is 17 residues. MiXCR was run by TCRdb on the reads, yielding one entry per CDR3 protein. The sample records about 320,000 distinct CDR3 sequences, more than 8% being singletons. This receptor was taken from a human donor in good health (CMV status not recorded). Some clones in this sample may be carry-over from other donors' samples. V and J are TRBV6-6 and TRBJ1-1; 9 nucleotides match TRBD1. The source material was PBMCs. DNA of the CDR3: TGTGCCAGCAGTTACTCCCGGGACAGGGCTGTGTACACTGAAGCTTTCTTT. Translation: CASSYSRDRAVYTEAFF.